The 32 T cell receptor beta chains below were found in one sample sequenced in a study of Ad26.COV2.S vaccination and SARS-CoV-2 variants. Profiling relied on immunoSEQ multiplex PCR, and the TCRdb table lists in-frame clones only, not all of them. The data contain about 350,000 clones, around 87% of them singletons. The treatment denotes: about 20 received Ad26.COV2.S at low or high dose, single or two shots; 5 received placebo; per-sample allocation not given. Sampling was performed 63 days after the first vaccine or placebo injection. Sequences were derived from peripheral blood, sampled in a trial of Ad26.COV2.S vaccine versus placebo. The receptor set was obtained from a person aged 18 to 59 who received the Ad26.COV2.S COVID-19 vaccine or a placebo.

V and J are TRBV3-1 (or the pseudogene TRBV3-2) and TRBJ2-7, with D perhaps matching TRBD2 (5 bases). This CDR3 is built from 13 residues. Germline V gene lookup returns CDR1 LGHDT and CDR2 YNNKEL (reference sequence). V lost 1 base and J lost 4, with 8 bases in between. The CDR3 DNA reads as TGTGCCAGCAGCCAAGTGAGGGATTACGAGCAGTACTTC. Its translation is CASSQVRDYEQYF.

The chain couples TRBV11-2 to TRBJ1-3; D gene unclear. Germline V CDR1 and CDR2: SGHAT, FQNNGV. V was cut by 5 bases and J by 9 bases, with 11 bases left in between. The CDR3 spans 12 residues. The CDR3 loop reads CASSLSDLTIYF. CDR3 in DNA: TGTGCCAGCAGCCTCTCGGATCTCACCATATATTTT.

The chain is built from TRBV7-5 and TRBJ2-4. TRBV7-5 is labeled a pseudogene. The length of the CDR3 is 13 residues. The CDR3 loop is CARSLFPKNIQYF. CDR3 in DNA: TGTGCCAGAAGCTTGTTTCCCAAAAACATTCAGTACTTC.

V and J are TRBV19 and TRBJ2-3; D is undetermined. The germline V gene has CDR1 LNHDA and CDR2 SQIVND (reference sequence). The CDR3 runs 14 residues. Deletions cut 6 bases from V and 1 base from J, with 11 bases between. The CDR3 region is CASRLQLGTDTQYF. Written as DNA, the CDR3 is TGTGCCAGTAGGCTCCAGCTCGGCACAGATACGCAGTATTTT.

This clone was seen a single time. The genes are TRBV29-1 and TRBJ1-2; no definite D call. Trimming pared 4 bases from V and 5 bases from J, leaving 17 bases between. Germline-derived CDR1 and CDR2 are SQVTM and ANQGSEA. CDR3 length: 14 amino acids. The CDR3 is CSVGSLGRGYGYTF. CDR3 sequence (DNA): TGCAGCGTTGGATCCCTCGGACGAGGGTATGGCTACACCTTC. Full variable domain (remainder filled in from reference TRBV29-1 and TRBJ1-2): SAVISQKPSRDICQRGTSLTIQCQVDSQVTMMFWYRQQPGQSLTLIATANQGSEATYESGFVIDKFPISRPNLTFSTLTVSNMSPEDSSIYLCSVGSLGRGYGYTFGSGTRLTVV.

The chain is built from TRBV6-5 and TRBJ1-5; D not certain. V was pared by 0 bases and J by 7 bases, with 13 bases between. The CDR3 spans 15 residues. The V gene's germline CDR1 is MNHEY and CDR2 SVGAGI. CDR3 sequence (DNA): TGTGCCAGCAGTTACTCTCGAGGCCCGCGGCAGCCCCAGCATTTT. Translating gives CASSYSRGPRQPQHF.

The chain recombines TRBV5-1 with TRBJ2-3; 7 nucleotides line up with TRBD1. With V trimmed by 0 bases and J by 4 bases, 2 bases remained unmatched. Germline V gene data show CDR1 as SGHRS and CDR2 as YFSETQ. The CDR3 covers 14 residues. The CDR3 DNA reads as TGCGCCAGCAGCTTGGAGGGGGCGGCAGATACGCAGTATTTT. Translated: CASSLEGAADTQYF.

This chain links TRBV5-1 with TRBJ1-6; the match to TRBD1 covers 8 bases. V was clipped by 0 bases and J by 10 bases; unmatched bases: 9. The CDR3 is made up of 16 amino acids. The germline V gene encodes CDR1 SGHRS and CDR2 YFSETQ. The CDR3 region has the DNA TGCGCCAGCAGCTTGGGGCCGGACAGGGCCGGGTCACCCCTCCACTTT. Encoded protein: CASSLGPDRAGSPLHF. Variable domain in full (rest from reference TRBV5-1 and TRBJ1-6): KAGVTQTPRYLIKTRGQQVTLSCSPISGHRSVSWYQQTPGQGLQFLFEYFSETQRNKGNFPGRFSGRQFSNSRSEMNVSTLELGDSALYLCASSLGPDRAGSPLHFGNGTRLTVT.

This rearrangement joins TRBV5-1 to TRBJ1-3, with no clear D. The CDR3 contains 13 residues. CDR1 SGHRS and CDR2 YFSETQ come from the germline V gene. Trimming cost V 4 bases and J 0 bases, with 5 bases left between them. CDR3 region: CASSPDSGNTIYF. The CDR3 DNA follows: TGCGCCAGCAGCCCCGACTCTGGAAACACCATATATTTT.

The chain is built from TRBV4-2 and TRBJ2-1, with D tentatively TRBD1 (5 bases). Germline CDR1 is LGHNA and CDR2 is YNFKEQ. Trimming pared 0 bases from V and 4 bases from J, leaving 13 bases between. The CDR3 covers 16 residues. The CDR3 here is CASSQDLGHKYNEQFF. The CDR3 DNA follows: TGTGCCAGCAGCCAAGATCTTGGACACAAATACAATGAGCAGTTCTTC.

CDR3 in DNA: TGTGCCAGCAGCGTAGCTCAAAACAATGAGCAGTTCTTC. This codes for CASSVAQNNEQFF. The chain recombines TRBV9 with TRBJ2-1; D is unclear. Germline CDR1 SGDLS, CDR2 YYNGEE. The CDR3 contains 13 residues. Trimming cost V 0 bases and J 5 bases, with 6 bases left between them.

This clone has more than one count but fewer than ten. CDR3 residues: CASSLFGSSSSYEQYF. CDR3 coding DNA: TGTGCCAGCAGCTTATTTGGGAGTTCCTCCTCCTACGAGCAGTACTTC. The V gene is TRBV7-9, the J gene TRBJ2-7; perhaps TRBD2 as D (5 bases). V shed 2 bases and J shed 0 bases, with 14 bases lying between them. Germline V CDR1 and CDR2: SEHNR, FQNEAQ (reference sequence). This CDR3 comprises 16 residues.

The chain has TRBV5-4 and TRBJ2-7; tentatively, D is TRBD1 or TRBD2 (5 bases each). CDR3 length equals 14 residues. CDR1 and CDR2 (germline): SGHNT, YYREEE (reference sequence). Trimming shortened V by 2 bases and J by 7 bases, and 16 bases separated the two germline ends. Here the CDR3 reads CASSFGTTLGEQYF. DNA for the CDR3: TGTGCCAGCAGCTTCGGGACGACCTTGGGGGAGCAGTACTTC.

The chain combines TRBV20-1 with TRBJ2-5, with a weak D call TRBD2 (6 bases). The germline V and J ends were trimmed by 6 bases and 6 bases, with 11 bases remaining between them. Germline V CDR1 and CDR2: DFQATT, SNEGSKA (reference sequence). The CDR3 length is 11 residues. This CDR3 reads CSATSGQTQYF. The CDR3 DNA reads TGCAGTGCAACCAGCGGGCAGACCCAGTACTTC.

This clone was counted a single time. This chain uses TRBV7-2 with TRBJ2-7; 9 bases map to TRBD1. The CDR3 extends over 16 amino acids. Looked up from germline, CDR1 is SGHTA and CDR2 is FQGNSA. J gave up 3 bases and V 2 bases, and 8 bases lay outside the gene matches. The CDR3 reads CASSLPGQGMDYEQYF. In DNA form, the CDR3 reads TGTGCCAGCAGCTTACCGGGACAGGGCATGGACTACGAGCAGTACTTC.

The chain employs TRBV3-1 (or the pseudogene TRBV3-2) and TRBJ2-3; 13 bases map to TRBD2. Germline V gene lookup returns CDR1 LGHDT and CDR2 YNNKEL (reference sequence). The CDR3 has 17 amino acids. After removal of 2 bases from V and 1 base from J, the junction contained 3 bases not matched to a gene. CDR3 sequence reads: CASSQRGTSGGTDTQYF. CDR3 nucleotides: TGTGCCAGCAGCCAACGCGGGACTAGCGGGGGCACAGATACGCAGTATTTT.

This clone appeared once. The chain is built from TRBV2 and TRBJ2-3; 9 nucleotides agree with TRBD1. Germline V CDR1 and CDR2: SNHLY, FYNNEI. CDR3 length: 13 amino acids. The V and J ends lost 10 bases and 5 bases, in that order; junction bases with no gene match: 7. The CDR3 nucleotides are TGTGCCATTAGAGGACAGGGGTTAGATACGCAGTATTTT. Amino acids: CAIRGQGLDTQYF. The variable domain in full, completed from reference TRBV2 and TRBJ2-3, reads EPEVTQTPSHQVTQMGQEVILRCVPISNHLYFYWYRQILGQKVEFLVSFYNNEISEKSEIFDDQFSVERPDGSNFTLKIRSTKLEDSAMYFCAIRGQGLDTQYFGPGTRLTVL.

The chain uses TRBV6-6 and TRBJ1-1; no clear D gene. The germline CDR1 and CDR2 sequences are MNHNY and SVGAGI (reference sequence). Deletions cut 5 bases from V and 5 bases from J, with 9 bases between. The CDR3 is made up of 12 amino acids. In nucleotides, the CDR3 is TGTGCCAGCAGTCCCCTTGGGACTGAAGCTTTCTTT. This encodes CASSPLGTEAFF.

The chain recombines TRBV7-2 with TRBJ1-1, with D possibly being TRBD1 (5 bases). The CDR3 sequence is 14 residues long. V was trimmed by 4 bases and J by 1 base, leaving 10 bases between them. Germline values: CDR1 SGHTA, CDR2 FQGNSA. The CDR3 DNA follows: TGTGCCAGCAGCTCCATACAGGCGAACACTGAAGCTTTCTTT. Amino acids: CASSSIQANTEAFF. Variable domain in full (rest from reference TRBV7-2 and TRBJ1-1): GAGVSQSPSNKVTEKGKDVELRCDPISGHTALYWYRQSLGQGLEFLIYFQGNSAPDKSGLPSDRFSAERTGGSVSTLTIQRTQQEDSAVYLCASSSIQANTEAFFGQGTRLTVV.

The chain uses TRBV11-3 and TRBJ2-1; TRBD2 matches 10 bases. V dropped 2 bases and J dropped 7; count of bases not matched to a gene: 5. This CDR3 region has 15 residues. Germline assignment: CDR1 SGHNT and CDR2 YENEEA. The DNA of the CDR3 is TGTGCCAGCAGCTTAACTAGCGGGGACTCTAATGAGCAGTTCTTC. Translating it yields CASSLTSGDSNEQFF. The whole variable domain, filled in from reference TRBV11-3 and TRBJ2-1, reads EAGVVQSPRYKIIEKKQPVAFWCNPISGHNTLYWYLQNLGQGPELLIRYENEEAVDDSQLPKDRFSAERLKGVDSTLKIQPAELGDSAVYLCASSLTSGDSNEQFFGPGTRLTVL.

This clone occurred a few times. The rearrangement uses TRBV19 and TRBJ1-1, with D uncertain. From germline, CDR1 is LNHDA and CDR2 SQIVND (reference sequence). The CDR3 consists of 13 residues. The V end lost 6 bases, the J end lost 1 base, and 9 bases lay between the germline ends. The CDR3, as DNA: TGTGCCAGTAGGGACGCAAAGAACACTGAAGCTTTCTTT. Translating gives CASRDAKNTEAFF.

This sequence joins TRBV5-1 and TRBJ1-4, with 8 bases that match TRBD1. Per the germline V gene, CDR1 is SGHRS and CDR2 is YFSETQ. The J segment lost 8 bases and the V segment lost 0 bases, leaving 6 bases of the junction unmatched. There are 15 residues in the CDR3. The chain's CDR3 is CASSLDTGGREKLFF. The CDR3 nucleotides are TGCGCCAGCAGCTTGGATACAGGGGGTCGGGAAAAACTGTTTTTT.

The chain couples TRBV6-4 to TRBJ2-1, with D perhaps matching TRBD1 or TRBD2 (6 bases each). Trimming took off 0 bases at V and 9 bases at J, with 15 bases between the two ends. This CDR3 has 15 amino acids. Looked up from germline, CDR1 is MRHNA and CDR2 is SNTAGT. The CDR3 protein is CASSDSGAAGGEQFF. The CDR3 coding sequence is TGTGCCAGCAGTGACTCGGGGGCCGCCGGGGGTGAGCAGTTCTTC.

V gene TRBV25-1 combines with J gene TRBJ1-1; tentatively, D is TRBD1 (5 bases). Germline V gives CDR1 MGHDK, CDR2 SYGVNS. The CDR3 sequence is 16 residues long. With 1 base removed from V and 1 base from J, the gap between germline ends came to 13 bases. The CDR3 DNA is TGTGCCAGCAGTGAATGGGGCAGGGCGACGAACACTGAAGCTTTCTTT. Its translation: CASSEWGRATNTEAFF.

This clone was found once. V is TRBV11-2 and J is TRBJ1-2, with a weak D call TRBD1 (6 bases). The CDR3 has 13 residues. Trimming pared 5 bases from V and 0 bases from J, leaving 7 bases between. Germline V CDR1 and CDR2: SGHAT, FQNNGV. This CDR3 reads CASSGTTNYGYTF. The DNA of the CDR3 is TGTGCCAGCAGCGGGACAACTAACTATGGCTACACCTTC.

This chain links TRBV7-3 with TRBJ2-2, with 8 bases that match TRBD1. The J segment lost 1 base and the V segment lost 5 bases, leaving 3 bases of the junction unmatched. Germline loops: CDR1 SGHTA, CDR2 FQGTGA. CDR3 length equals 15 residues. Here the CDR3 reads CASSTTGGNTGELFF. The DNA for the CDR3 is TGTGCCAGCAGCACAACAGGGGGGAACACCGGGGAGCTGTTTTTT.

The V call is TRBV10-2, the J call TRBJ1-1; tentatively, D is TRBD1 (6 bases). The V end lost 6 bases, the J end lost 4 bases, and 12 bases lay between the germline ends. Germline V gives CDR1 WSHSY, CDR2 SAAADI. This CDR3 is built from 13 residues. CDR3 residues: CASSPRGGTEAFF. CDR3 sequence (DNA): TGCGCCAGCAGCCCTAGGGGGGGCACTGAAGCTTTCTTT.

The rearrangement joins TRBV6-5 to TRBJ1-2; 7 bases align to TRBD1. V lost 6 bases to trimming and J lost 7 bases; unmatched junction nucleotides: 14. Germline V gene sequence: CDR1 MNHEY, CDR2 SVGAGI. This CDR3 is 15 amino acids long. CDR3 loop: CASRTTGTDEGGYTF. CDR3 in DNA: TGTGCCAGCAGAACAACCGGGACAGATGAGGGTGGCTACACCTTC.

The V and J genes are TRBV28 and TRBJ2-7; 9 bases agree with TRBD2. This CDR3 spans 16 amino acids. Germline V lookup: CDR1 MDHEN, CDR2 SYDVKM. The V and J ends lost 3 bases and 5 bases, in that order; junction bases with no gene match: 11. CDR3 nucleotides: TGTGCCAGCAGTTTTATAGCGGGGGCCGCCTGGAACGAGCAGTACTTC. The encoded protein is CASSFIAGAAWNEQYF. Complete variable domain (other parts from reference TRBV28 and TRBJ2-7): DVKVTQSSRYLVKRTGEKVFLECVQDMDHENMFWYRQDPGLGLRLIYFSYDVKMKEKGDIPEGYSVSREKKERFSLILESASTNQTSMYLCASSFIAGAAWNEQYFGPGTRLTVT.

This clone was picked up a small number of times. The rearrangement joins TRBV19 to TRBJ1-5; TRBD1 is a possible D gene (6 bases). The germline gives CDR1 LNHDA, CDR2 SQIVND (reference sequence). CDR3 length equals 19 residues. Trimming removed 1 base at V and 0 bases at J, with 19 bases between. This chain's CDR3 is CASSIGRAGDYYSNQPQHF. CDR3 in DNA: TGTGCCAGTAGTATAGGTAGGGCAGGGGATTATTATAGCAATCAGCCCCAGCATTTT.

The chain uses TRBV2 and TRBJ2-7, with D uncertain. V lost 1 base and J 4 bases, leaving 5 bases between the germline ends. Germline CDR1 reads SNHLY; CDR2 reads FYNNEI. The CDR3 sequence is 12 residues long. CDR3 loop: CASSEGGYEQYF. The CDR3 nucleotides are TGTGCCAGCAGTGAAGGGGGATACGAGCAGTACTTC.

The chain links TRBV2 to TRBJ2-7; weak D call: TRBD2 (5 bases). CDR1 and CDR2 (germline): SNHLY, FYNNEI. The CDR3 sequence is 13 residues long. Trimming took off 8 bases at V and 3 bases at J, with 14 bases between the two ends. CDR3 in DNA: TGTGCCAGCCGATCGAGGGAAAGCTACGAGCAGTACTTC. Translation gives CASRSRESYEQYF.